This TCR beta chain was captured by sequencing in a study of cytomegalovirus exposure and HLA in healthy donors. Germline V gene sequence: CDR1 MNHNS, CDR2 SASEGT. Between the trimmed V and J ends, which lost 4 bases and 5 bases, there was a span of 9 bases. This CDR3 contains 13 residues. PCR primers comprised 60 Vbeta and 13 Jbeta primers. Repertoires were generated with immunoSEQ multiplex PCR, while TCRdb's copy carries only in-frame clones and drops some. The table includes 150,000 to 200,000 clones, almost 85% detected once. The sample comprised PBMCs. The TCR comes from a boy younger than 18 in good health and CMV-seronegative. The V call is TRBV6-1, the J call TRBJ2-4; D uncertain. The CDR3 DNA follows: TGTGCCAGCAGTGCCTCTTCCCAAAACATTCAGTACTTC. It specifies CASSASSQNIQYF.